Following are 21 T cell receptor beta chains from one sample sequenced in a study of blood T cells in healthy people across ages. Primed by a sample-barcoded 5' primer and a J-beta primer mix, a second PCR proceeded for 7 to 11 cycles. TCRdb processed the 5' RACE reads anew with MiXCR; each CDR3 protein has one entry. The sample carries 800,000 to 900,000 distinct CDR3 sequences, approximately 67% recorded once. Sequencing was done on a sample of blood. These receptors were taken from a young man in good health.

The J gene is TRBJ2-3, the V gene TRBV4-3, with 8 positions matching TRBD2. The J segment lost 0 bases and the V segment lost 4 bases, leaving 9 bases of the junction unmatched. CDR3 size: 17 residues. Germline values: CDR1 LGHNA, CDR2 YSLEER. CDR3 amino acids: CASSLVLGGRSTDTQYF. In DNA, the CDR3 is TGCGCCAGCAGCCTAGTGCTGGGCGGGAGGAGCACAGATACGCAGTATTTT.

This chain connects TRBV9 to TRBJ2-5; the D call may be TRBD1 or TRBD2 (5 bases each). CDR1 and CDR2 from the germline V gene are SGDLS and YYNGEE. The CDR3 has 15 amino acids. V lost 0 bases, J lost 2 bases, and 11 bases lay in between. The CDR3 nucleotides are TGTGCCAGCAGCGTAGCTGAGTGGGGGCAAGAGACCCAGTACTTC. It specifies CASSVAEWGQETQYF.

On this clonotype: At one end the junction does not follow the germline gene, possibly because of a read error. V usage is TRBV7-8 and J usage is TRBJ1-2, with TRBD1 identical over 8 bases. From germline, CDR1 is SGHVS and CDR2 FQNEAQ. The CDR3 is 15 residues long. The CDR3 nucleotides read TGTGCCAGCAGCTTGGGAGGACAGGGCTACTATGGCTGCACCTTC. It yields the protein CASSLGGQGYYGCTF.

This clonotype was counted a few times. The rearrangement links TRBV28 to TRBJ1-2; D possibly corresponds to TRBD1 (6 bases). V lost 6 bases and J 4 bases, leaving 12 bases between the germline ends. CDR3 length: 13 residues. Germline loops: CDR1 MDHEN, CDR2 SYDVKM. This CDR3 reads CASRIDRLYGYTF. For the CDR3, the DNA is TGTGCCAGCAGGATAGACAGGCTCTATGGCTACACCTTC.

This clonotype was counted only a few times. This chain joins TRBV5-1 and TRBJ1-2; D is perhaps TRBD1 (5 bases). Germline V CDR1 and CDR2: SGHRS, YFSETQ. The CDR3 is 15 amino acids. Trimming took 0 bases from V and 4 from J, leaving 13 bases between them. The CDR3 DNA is TGCGCCAGCAGCTTGGAGCCAGGGTCCTTCTATGGCTACACCTTC. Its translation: CASSLEPGSFYGYTF.

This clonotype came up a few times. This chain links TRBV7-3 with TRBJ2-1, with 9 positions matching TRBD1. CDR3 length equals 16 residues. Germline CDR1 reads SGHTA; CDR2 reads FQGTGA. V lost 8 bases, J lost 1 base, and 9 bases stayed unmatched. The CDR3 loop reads CASLRSGTGSYNEQFF. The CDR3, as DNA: TGTGCCAGCCTACGGTCGGGGACAGGGTCCTACAATGAGCAGTTCTTC.

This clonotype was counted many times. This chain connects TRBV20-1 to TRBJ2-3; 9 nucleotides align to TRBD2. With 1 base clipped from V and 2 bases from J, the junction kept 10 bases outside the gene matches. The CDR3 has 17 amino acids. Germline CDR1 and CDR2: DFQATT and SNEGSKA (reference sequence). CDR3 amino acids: CSARGLAGILTTDTQYF. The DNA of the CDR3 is TGCAGTGCTAGAGGGCTAGCGGGGATACTAACCACAGATACGCAGTATTTT.

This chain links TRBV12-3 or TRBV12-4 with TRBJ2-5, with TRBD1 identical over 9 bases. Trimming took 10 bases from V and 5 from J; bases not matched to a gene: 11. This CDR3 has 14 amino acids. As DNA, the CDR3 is TGTGCCACCCGACAGGGGGAGTCGGTTGAGACCCAGTACTTC. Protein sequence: CATRQGESVETQYF.

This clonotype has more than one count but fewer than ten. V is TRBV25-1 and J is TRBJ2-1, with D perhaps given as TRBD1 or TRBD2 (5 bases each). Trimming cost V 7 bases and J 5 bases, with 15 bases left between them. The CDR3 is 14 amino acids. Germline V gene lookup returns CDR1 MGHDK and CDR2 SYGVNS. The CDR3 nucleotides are TGTGCCAGCATGGGAGACAGCCCGGACAATGAGCAGTTCTTC. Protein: CASMGDSPDNEQFF.

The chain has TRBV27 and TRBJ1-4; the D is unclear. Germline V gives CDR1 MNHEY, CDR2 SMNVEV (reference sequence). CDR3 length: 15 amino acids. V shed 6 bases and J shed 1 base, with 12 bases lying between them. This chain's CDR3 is CASRVLAVTNEKLFF. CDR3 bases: TGTGCCAGCAGAGTTTTGGCTGTAACTAATGAAAAACTGTTTTTT.

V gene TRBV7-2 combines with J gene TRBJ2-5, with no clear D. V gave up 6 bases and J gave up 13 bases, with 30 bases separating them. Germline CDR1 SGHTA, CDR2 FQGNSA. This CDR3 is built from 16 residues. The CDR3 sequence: CASRPGLGQDTYERYF. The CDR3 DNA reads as TGTGCCAGCAGACCCGGGCTTGGTCAAGACACCTACGAGCGGTACTTC.

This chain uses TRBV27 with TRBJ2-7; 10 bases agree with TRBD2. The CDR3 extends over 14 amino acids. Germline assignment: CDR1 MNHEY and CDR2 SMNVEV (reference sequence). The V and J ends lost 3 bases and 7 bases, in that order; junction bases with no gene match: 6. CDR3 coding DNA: TGTGCCAGCAGTTTTAGCGGGGGGACGTGGGAGCAGTACTTC. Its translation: CASSFSGGTWEQYF.

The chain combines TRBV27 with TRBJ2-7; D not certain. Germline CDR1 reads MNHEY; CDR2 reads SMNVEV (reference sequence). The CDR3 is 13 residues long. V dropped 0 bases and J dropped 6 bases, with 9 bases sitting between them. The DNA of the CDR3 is TGTGCCAGCAGTTTATCGTCCCAGGTCGAGCAGTACTTC. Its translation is CASSLSSQVEQYF.

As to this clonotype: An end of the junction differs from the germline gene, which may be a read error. Here the CDR3 DNA reads TGCAGTGCTAGTAAGGGACAGGGGGATGTCAATCAACCCCAGCATTTT. Its translation is CSASKGQGDVNQPQHF. The chain links TRBV20-1 to TRBJ1-5; 11 bases agree with TRBD1. Germline V gene sequence: CDR1 DFQATT, CDR2 SNEGSKA (reference sequence). The CDR3 is 16 residues long.

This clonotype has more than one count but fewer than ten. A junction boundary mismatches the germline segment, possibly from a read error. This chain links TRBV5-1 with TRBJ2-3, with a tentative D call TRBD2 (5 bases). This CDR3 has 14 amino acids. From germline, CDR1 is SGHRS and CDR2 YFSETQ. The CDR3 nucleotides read TGTGCCAGCAGCTTGGAGGATTTCACAGATACGCAGTATTTT. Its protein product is CASSLEDFTDTQYF.

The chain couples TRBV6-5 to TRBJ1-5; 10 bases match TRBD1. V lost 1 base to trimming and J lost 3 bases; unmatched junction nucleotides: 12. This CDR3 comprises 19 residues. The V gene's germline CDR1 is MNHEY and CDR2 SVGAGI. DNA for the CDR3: TGTGCCAGCAGTTACTTGGACGCCGGGACAGGGGCCCACAATCAGCCCCAGCATTTT. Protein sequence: CASSYLDAGTGAHNQPQHF.

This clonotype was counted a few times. CDR3 coding DNA: TGCAGCGTTGAAGACCCCCTGGGGGACACAGATACGCAGTATTTT. This sequence encodes CSVEDPLGDTDTQYF. The chain recombines TRBV29-1 with TRBJ2-3; D may match TRBD1 or TRBD2 (5 bases each). V was clipped by 0 bases and J by 2 bases, with 12 bases between them. The germline gives CDR1 SQVTM, CDR2 ANQGSEA. The CDR3 is 15 residues long.

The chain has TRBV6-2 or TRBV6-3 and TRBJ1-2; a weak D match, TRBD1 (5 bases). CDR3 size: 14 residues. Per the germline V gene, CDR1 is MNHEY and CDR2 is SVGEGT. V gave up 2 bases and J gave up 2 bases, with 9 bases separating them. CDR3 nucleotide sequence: TGTGCCAGCAGTTACAGAGGGACCAACTATGGCTACACCTTC. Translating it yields CASSYRGTNYGYTF.

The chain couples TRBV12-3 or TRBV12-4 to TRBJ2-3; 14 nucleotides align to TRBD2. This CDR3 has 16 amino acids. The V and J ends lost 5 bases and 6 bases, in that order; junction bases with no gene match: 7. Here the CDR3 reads CASSGTSGGGRDTQYF. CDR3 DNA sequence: TGTGCCAGCAGTGGGACTAGCGGGGGTGGTCGGGATACGCAGTATTTT.

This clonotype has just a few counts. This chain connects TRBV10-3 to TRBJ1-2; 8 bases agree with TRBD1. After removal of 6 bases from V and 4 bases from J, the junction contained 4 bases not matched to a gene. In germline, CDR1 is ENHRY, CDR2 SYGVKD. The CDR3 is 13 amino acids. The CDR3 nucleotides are TGTGCCATCAGCAGGACAGGGCCCTATGGCTACACCTTC. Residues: CAISRTGPYGYTF.

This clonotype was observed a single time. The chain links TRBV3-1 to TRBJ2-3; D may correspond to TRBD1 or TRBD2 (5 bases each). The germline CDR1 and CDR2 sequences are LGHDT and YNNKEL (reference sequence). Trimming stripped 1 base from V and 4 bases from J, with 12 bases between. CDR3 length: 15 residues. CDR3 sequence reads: CASSQGEMGPDTQYF. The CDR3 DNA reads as TGTGCCAGCAGCCAAGGGGAAATGGGACCAGATACGCAGTATTTT.